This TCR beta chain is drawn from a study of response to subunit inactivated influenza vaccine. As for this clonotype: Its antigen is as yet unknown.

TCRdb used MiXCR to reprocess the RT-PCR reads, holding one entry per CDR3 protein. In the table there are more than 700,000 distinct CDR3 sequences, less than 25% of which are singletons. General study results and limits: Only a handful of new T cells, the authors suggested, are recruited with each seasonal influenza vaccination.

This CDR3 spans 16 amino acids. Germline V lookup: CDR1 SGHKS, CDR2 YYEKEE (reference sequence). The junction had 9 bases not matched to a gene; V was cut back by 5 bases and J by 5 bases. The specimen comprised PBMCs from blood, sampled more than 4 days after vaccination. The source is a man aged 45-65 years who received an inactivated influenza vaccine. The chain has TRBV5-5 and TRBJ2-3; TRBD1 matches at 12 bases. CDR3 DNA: TGTGCCAGCAGGGACCCGGGACAGGGGGCGGTAGATACGCAGTATTTT. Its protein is CASRDPGQGAVDTQYF. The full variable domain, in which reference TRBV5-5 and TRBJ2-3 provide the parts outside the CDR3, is DAGVTQSPTHLIKTRGQQVTLRCSPISGHKSVSWYQQVLGQGPQFIFQYYEKEERGRGNFPDRFSARQFPNYSSELNVNALLLGDSALYLCASRDPGQGAVDTQYFGPGTRLTVL.